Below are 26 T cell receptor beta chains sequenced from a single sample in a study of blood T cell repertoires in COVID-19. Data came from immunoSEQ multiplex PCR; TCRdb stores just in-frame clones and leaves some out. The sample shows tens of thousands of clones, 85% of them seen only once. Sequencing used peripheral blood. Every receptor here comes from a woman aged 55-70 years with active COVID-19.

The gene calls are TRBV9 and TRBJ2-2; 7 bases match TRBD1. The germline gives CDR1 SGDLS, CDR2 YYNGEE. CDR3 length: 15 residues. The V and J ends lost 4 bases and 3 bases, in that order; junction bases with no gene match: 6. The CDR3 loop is CASSPQTGHTGELFF. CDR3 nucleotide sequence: TGTGCCAGCAGCCCCCAGACAGGGCACACCGGGGAGCTGTTTTTT.

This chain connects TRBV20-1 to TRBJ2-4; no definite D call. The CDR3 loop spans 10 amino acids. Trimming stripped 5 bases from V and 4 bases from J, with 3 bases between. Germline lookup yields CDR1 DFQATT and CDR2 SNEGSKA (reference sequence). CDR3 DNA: TGCAGTGCTCATAAAAACATTCAGTACTTC. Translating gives CSAHKNIQYF.

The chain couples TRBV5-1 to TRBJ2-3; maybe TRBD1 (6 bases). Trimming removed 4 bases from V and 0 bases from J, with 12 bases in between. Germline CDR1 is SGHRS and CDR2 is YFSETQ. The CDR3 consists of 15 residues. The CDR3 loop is CASSHPGQSTDTQYF. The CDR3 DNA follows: TGCGCCAGCAGCCATCCAGGACAGAGCACAGATACGCAGTATTTT.

CDR3 protein: CASSQGTGRKNYGYTF. The CDR3 nucleotides are TGTGCCAGCAGCCAAGGGACAGGGCGGAAAAACTATGGCTACACCTTC. The chain has TRBV3-1 (or the pseudogene TRBV3-2) and TRBJ1-2, with TRBD1 identical over 8 bases. CDR1 is LGHDT, CDR2 YNNKEL, per germline (reference sequence). The CDR3 spans 16 residues. Trimming removed 1 base from V and 2 bases from J; junction bases left unmatched: 6.

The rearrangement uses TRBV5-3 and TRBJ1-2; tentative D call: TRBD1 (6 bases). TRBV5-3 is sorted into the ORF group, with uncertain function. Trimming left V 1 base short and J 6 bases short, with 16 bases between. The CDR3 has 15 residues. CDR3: CARSLLGGREDGYTF. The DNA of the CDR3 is TGTGCCAGAAGCTTGTTGGGGGGGCGCGAGGATGGCTACACCTTC.

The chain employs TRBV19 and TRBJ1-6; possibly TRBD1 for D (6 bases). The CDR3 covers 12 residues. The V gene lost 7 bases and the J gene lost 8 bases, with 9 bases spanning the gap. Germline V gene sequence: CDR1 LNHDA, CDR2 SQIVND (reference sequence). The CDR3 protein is CASNYRDSPLHF. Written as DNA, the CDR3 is TGTGCCAGTAACTACAGGGATTCACCCCTCCACTTT.

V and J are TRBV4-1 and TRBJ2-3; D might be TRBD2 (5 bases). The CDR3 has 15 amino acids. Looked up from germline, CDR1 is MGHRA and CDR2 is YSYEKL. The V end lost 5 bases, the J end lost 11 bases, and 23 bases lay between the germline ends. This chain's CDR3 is CASSNSGEWLLKQYF. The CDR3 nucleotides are TGCGCCAGCAGCAATTCTGGGGAGTGGCTCCTTAAGCAGTATTTT.

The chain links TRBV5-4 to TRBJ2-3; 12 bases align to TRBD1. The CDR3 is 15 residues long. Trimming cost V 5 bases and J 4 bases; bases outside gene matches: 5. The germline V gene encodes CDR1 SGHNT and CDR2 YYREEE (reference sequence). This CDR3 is CASSLRDRGPDTQYF. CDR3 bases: TGTGCCAGCAGTCTCCGGGACAGGGGGCCAGATACGCAGTATTTT.

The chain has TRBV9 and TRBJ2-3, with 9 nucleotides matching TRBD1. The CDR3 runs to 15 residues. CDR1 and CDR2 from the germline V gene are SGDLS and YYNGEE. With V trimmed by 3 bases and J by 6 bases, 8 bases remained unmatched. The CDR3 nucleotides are TGTGCCAGCAGCGACAGGGGGCTTATGTATGATACGCAGTATTTT. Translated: CASSDRGLMYDTQYF.

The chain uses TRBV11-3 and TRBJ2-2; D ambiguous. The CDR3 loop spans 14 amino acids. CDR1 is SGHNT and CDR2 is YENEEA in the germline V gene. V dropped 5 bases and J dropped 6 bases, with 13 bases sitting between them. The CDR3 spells CASSPRHPPGELFF. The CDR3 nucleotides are TGTGCCAGCAGCCCAAGACACCCCCCCGGGGAGCTGTTTTTT.

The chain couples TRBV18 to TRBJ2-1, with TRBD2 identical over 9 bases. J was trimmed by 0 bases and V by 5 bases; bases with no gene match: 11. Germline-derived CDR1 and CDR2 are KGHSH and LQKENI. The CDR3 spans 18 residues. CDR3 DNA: TGTGCCAGCTCAAAGGGACTAGCTTTTGGCCTCTCCTACAATGAGCAGTTCTTC. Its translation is CASSKGLAFGLSYNEQFF.

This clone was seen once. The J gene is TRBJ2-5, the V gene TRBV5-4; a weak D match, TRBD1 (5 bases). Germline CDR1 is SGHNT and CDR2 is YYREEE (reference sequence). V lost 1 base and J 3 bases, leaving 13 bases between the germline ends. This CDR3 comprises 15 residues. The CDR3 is CASSLSSRAKETQYF. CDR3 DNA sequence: TGTGCCAGCAGCTTGTCATCCAGGGCTAAAGAGACCCAGTACTTC.

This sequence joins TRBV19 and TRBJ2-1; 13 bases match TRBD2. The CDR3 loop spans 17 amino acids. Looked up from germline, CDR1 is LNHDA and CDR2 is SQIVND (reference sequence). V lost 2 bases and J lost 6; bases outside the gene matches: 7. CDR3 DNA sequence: TGTGCCAGTAGTATAAGGGGTGGACTAGCGGGGGTCAATGAGCAGTTCTTC. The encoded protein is CASSIRGGLAGVNEQFF.

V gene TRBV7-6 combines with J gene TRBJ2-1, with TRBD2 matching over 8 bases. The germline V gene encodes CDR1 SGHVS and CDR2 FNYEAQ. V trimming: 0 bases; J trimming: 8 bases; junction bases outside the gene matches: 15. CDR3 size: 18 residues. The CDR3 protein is CASSLARGGAGGVYEQFF. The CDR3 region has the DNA TGTGCCAGCAGCTTAGCGCGTGGGGGCGCGGGAGGAGTTTATGAGCAGTTCTTC.

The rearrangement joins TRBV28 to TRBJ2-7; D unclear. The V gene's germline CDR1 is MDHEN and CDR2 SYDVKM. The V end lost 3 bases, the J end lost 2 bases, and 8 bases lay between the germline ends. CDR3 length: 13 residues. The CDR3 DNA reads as TGTGCCAGCAGTTTGTCTGGGCCCTACGAGCAGTACTTC. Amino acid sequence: CASSLSGPYEQYF.

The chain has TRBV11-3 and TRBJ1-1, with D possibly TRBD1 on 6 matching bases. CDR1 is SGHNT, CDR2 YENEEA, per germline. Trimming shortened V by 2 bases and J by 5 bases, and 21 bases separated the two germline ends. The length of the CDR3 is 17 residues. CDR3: CASSLPLNRDGTTEAFF. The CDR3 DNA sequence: TGTGCCAGCAGCTTACCCCTTAACAGGGACGGAACAACTGAAGCTTTCTTT. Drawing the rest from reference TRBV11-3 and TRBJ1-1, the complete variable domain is EAGVVQSPRYKIIEKKQPVAFWCNPISGHNTLYWYLQNLGQGPELLIRYENEEAVDDSQLPKDRFSAERLKGVDSTLKIQPAELGDSAVYLCASSLPLNRDGTTEAFFGQGTRLTVV.

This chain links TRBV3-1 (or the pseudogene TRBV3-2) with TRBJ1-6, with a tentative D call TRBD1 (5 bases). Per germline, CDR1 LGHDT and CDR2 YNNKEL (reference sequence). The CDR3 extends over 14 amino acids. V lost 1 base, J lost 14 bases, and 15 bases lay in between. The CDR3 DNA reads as TGTGCCAGCAGCCAAGGACAGTCTTCTGTGGCCCTCCACTTT. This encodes CASSQGQSSVALHF.

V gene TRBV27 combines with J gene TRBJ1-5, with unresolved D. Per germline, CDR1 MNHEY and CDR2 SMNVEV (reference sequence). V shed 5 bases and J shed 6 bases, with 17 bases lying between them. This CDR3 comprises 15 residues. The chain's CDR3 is CASSPRTILGQPQHF. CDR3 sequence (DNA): TGTGCCAGCAGTCCCAGGACTATTCTAGGTCAGCCCCAGCATTTT.

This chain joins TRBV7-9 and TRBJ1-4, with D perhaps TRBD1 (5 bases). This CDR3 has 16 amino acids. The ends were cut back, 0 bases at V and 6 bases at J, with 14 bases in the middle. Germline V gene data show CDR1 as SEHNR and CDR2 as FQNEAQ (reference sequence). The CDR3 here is CASSLAKRGGDEKLFF. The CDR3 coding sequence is TGTGCCAGCAGCTTAGCCAAGAGGGGAGGGGATGAAAAACTGTTTTTT. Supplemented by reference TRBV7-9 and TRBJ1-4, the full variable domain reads DTGVSQNPRHKITKRGQNVTFRCDPISEHNRLYWYRQTLGQGPEFLTYFQNEAQLEKSRLLSDRFSAERPKGSFSTLEIQRTEQGDSAMYLCASSLAKRGGDEKLFFGSGTQLSVL.

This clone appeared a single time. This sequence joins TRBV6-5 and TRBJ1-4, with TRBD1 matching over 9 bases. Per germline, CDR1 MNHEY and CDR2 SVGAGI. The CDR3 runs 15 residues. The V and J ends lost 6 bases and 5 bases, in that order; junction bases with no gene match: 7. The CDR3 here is CASRRSGTGNEKLFF. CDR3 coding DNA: TGTGCCAGCAGAAGATCCGGGACAGGGAATGAAAAACTGTTTTTT.

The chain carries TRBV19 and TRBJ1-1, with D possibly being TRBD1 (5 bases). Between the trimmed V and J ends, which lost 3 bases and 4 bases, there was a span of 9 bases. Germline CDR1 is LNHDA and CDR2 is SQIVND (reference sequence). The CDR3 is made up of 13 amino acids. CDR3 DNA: TGTGCCAGTAGTATTGTTAGGGGCACTGAAGCTTTCTTT. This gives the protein CASSIVRGTEAFF.

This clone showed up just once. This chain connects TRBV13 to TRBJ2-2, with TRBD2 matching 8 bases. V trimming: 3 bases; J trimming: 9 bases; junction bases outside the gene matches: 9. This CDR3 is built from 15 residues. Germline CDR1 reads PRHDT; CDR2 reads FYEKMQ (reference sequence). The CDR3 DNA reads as TGTGCCAGCAGCTTTAGCGGGATGGAAGGAAGGGAGCTGTTTTTT. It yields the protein CASSFSGMEGRELFF.

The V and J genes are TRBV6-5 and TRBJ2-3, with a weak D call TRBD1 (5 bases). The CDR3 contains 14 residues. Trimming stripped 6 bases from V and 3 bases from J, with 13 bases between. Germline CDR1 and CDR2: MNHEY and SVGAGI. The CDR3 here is CASSRTGVTDTQYF. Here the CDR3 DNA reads TGTGCCAGCAGCAGAACAGGTGTAACAGATACGCAGTATTTT.

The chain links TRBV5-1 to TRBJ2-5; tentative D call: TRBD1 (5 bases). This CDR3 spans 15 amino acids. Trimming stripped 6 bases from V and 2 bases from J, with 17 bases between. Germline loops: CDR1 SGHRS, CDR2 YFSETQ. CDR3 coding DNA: TGCGCCAGCACCCCTTCAGGGTTGGGTCAAGAGACCCAGTACTTC. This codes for CASTPSGLGQETQYF.

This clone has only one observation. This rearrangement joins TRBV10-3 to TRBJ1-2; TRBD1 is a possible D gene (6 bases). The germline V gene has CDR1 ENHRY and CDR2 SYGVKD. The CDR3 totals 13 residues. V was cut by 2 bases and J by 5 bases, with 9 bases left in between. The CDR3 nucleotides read TGTGCCATCAGTGAGCGGGGGGCTTATGGCTACACCTTC. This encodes CAISERGAYGYTF.

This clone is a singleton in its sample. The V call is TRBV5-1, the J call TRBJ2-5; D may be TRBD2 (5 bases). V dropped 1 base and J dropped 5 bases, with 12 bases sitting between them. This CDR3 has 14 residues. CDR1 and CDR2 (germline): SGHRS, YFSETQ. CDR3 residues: CASSLFGVSETQYF. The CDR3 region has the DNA TGCGCCAGCAGCTTGTTCGGGGTTAGCGAGACCCAGTACTTC.